The clone carrying this T cell receptor beta chain was counted only a few times. What it recognizes is unknown. Germline lookup yields CDR1 SNHLY and CDR2 FYNNEI. The germline V and J ends were trimmed by 6 bases and 10 bases, with 7 bases remaining between them. This CDR3 is 10 amino acids long. The data were obtained in a study of CD8+ T cells in alopecia areata. RNA was extracted and reverse transcribed into cDNA as the sequencing template. Repertoires were generated with immunoSEQ multiplex PCR, while TCRdb's copy carries only in-frame clones and drops some. The profile covers 90,000 to 100,000 clones, with roughly three fifths appearing a single time and around a sixth taken by the ten largest. Treatment: oral pan-JAK inhibitor, 5-10 mg twice daily. It was from alopecia areata patients that lesional scalp punch biopsies and peripheral blood were collected. General study points: Lesional scalp displayed greater clonality than normal scalp, most notably in alopecia totalis/universalis.

This clonotype was obtained from a human donor with alopecia areata. This specimen consisted of CD8+ T cells sorted from blood, obtained at week 4, from a patient treated with tofacitinib. The gene calls are TRBV2 and TRBJ2-1; possibly TRBD2 for D (6 bases). CDR3 protein: CASRGLEQFF. CDR3 nucleotide sequence: TGTGCCAGCAGAGGACTAGAGCAGTTCTTC.